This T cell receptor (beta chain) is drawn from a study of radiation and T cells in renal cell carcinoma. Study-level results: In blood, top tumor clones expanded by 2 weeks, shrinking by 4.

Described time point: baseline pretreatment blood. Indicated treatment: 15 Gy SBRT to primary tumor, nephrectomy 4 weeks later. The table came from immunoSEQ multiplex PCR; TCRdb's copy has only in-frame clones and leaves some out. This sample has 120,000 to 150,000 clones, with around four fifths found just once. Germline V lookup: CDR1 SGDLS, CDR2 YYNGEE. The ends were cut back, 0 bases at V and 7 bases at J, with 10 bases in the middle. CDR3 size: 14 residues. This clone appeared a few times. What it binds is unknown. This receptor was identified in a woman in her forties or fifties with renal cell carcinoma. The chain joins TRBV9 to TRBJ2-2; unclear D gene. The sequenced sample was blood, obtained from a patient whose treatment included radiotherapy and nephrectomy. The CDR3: CASSVEGTLGELFF. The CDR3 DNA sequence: TGTGCCAGCAGCGTAGAAGGTACACTCGGGGAGCTGTTTTTT.